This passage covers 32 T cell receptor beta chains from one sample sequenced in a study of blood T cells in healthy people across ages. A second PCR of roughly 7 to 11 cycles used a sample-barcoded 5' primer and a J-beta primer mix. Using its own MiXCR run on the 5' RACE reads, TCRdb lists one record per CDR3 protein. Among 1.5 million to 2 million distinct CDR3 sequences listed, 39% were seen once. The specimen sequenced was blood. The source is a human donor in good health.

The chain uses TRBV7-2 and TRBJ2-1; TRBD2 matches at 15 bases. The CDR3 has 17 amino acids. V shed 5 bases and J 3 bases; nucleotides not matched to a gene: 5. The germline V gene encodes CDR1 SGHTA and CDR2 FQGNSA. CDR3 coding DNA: TGTGCCAGCAGCAGGCCGGGACTAGCGGGGGGCTACAATGAGCAGTTCTTC. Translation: CASSRPGLAGGYNEQFF.

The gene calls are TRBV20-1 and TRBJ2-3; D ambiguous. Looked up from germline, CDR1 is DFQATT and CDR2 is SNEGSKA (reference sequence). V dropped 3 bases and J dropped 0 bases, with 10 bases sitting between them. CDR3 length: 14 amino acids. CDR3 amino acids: CSASRLSSTDTQYF. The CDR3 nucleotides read TGCAGTGCTAGTCGGCTCTCTAGCACAGATACGCAGTATTTT.

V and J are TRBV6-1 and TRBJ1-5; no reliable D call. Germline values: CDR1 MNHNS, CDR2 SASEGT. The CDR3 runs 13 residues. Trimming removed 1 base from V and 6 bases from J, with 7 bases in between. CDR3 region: CASSEGLGQPQHF. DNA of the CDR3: TGTGCCAGCAGTGAAGGTCTAGGTCAGCCCCAGCATTTT.

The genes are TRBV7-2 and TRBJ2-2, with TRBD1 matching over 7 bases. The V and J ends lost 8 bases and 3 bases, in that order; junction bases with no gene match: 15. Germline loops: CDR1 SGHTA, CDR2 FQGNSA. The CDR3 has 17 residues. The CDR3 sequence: CASGAPQDRAHTGELFF. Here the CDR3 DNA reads TGTGCCAGCGGAGCCCCCCAAGACAGGGCTCACACCGGGGAGCTGTTTTTT.

This chain's CDR3 is CSAAEPGNTIYF. CDR3 DNA: TGCAGTGCGGCAGAACCTGGAAACACCATATATTTT. The rearrangement uses TRBV20-1 and TRBJ1-3; D gene uncertain. V was shortened by 6 bases and J by 2 bases, with 8 bases between the two germline ends. The V gene's germline CDR1 is DFQATT and CDR2 SNEGSKA (reference sequence). The CDR3 is made up of 12 amino acids.

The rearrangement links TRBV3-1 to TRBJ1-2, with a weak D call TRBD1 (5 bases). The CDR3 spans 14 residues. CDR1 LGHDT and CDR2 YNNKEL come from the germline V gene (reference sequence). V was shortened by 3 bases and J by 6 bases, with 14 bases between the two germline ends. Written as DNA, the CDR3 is TGTGCCAGCAGCCAGCGGAGGGACGTACATGGCTACACCTTC. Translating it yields CASSQRRDVHGYTF.

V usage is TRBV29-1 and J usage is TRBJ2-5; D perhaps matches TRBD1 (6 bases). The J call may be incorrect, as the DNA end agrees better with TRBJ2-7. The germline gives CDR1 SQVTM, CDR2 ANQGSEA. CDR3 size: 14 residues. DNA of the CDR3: TGCAGCGTGCCTAGGGACAATCCTCCCTACGAGCAGTACTTC. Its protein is CSVPRDNPPYEQYF.

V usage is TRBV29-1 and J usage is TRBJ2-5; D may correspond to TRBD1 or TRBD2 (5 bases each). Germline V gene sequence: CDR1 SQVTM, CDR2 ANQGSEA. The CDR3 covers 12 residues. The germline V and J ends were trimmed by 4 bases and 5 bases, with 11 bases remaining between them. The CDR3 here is CSVVSEGETQYF. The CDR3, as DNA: TGCAGCGTTGTTTCCGAGGGGGAGACCCAGTACTTC.

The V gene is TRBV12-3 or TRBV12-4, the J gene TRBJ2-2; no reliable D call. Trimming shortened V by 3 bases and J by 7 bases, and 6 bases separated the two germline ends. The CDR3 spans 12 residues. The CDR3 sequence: CASSLMSGELFF. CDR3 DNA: TGTGCCAGCAGTTTGATGAGCGGGGAGCTGTTTTTT.

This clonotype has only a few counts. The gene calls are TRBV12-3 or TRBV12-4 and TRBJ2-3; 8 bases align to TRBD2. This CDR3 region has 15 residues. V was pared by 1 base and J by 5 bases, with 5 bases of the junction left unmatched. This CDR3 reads CASSLGGGSIDTQYF. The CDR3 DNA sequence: TGTGCCAGCAGTTTAGGCGGGGGGTCCATAGATACGCAGTATTTT.

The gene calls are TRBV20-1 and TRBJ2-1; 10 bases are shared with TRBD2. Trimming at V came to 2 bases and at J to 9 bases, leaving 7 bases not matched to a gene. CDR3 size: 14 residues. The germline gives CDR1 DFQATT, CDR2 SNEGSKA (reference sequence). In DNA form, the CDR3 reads TGCAGTGCTAGAAAGCGGGGGGGTAAGCTTGAGCAGTTCTTC. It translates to CSARKRGGKLEQFF.

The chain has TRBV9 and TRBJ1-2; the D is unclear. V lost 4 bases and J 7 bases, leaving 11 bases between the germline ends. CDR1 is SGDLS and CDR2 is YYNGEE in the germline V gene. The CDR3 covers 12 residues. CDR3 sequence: CASSPPDSGYTF. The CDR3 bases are TGTGCCAGCAGCCCCCCCGATAGTGGCTACACCTTC.

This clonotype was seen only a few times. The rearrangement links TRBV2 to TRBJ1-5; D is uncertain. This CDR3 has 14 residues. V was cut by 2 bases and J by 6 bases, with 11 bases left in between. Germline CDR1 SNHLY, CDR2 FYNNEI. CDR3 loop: CASSERAMSQPQHF. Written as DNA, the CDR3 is TGTGCCAGCAGTGAAAGGGCGATGTCTCAGCCCCAGCATTTT.

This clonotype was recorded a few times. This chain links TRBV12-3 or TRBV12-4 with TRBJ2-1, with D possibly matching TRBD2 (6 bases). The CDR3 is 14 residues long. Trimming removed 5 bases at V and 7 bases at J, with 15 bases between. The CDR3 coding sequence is TGTGCCAGCAGTCCGGAGGGGCAAGTTAATGAGCAGTTCTTC. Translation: CASSPEGQVNEQFF.

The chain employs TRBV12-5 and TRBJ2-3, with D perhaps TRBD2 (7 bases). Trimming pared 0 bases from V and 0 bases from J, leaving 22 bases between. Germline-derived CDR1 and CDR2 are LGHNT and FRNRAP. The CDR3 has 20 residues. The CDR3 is CASGLVRRGFGGHSTDTQYF. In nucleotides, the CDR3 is TGTGCTAGTGGTTTGGTACGGCGGGGATTCGGGGGGCATAGCACAGATACGCAGTATTTT.

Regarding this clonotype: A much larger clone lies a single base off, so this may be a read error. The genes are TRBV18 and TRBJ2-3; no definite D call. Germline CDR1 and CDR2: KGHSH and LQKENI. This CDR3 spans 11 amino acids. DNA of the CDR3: TGTGCCAGCTCTACCGCAGATACGCGGTATTTT. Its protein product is CASSTADTRYF.

The CDR3 here is CSAPRDIDDYGYTF. In DNA form, the CDR3 reads TGCAGTGCTCCCCGGGACATAGACGACTATGGCTACACCTTC. V gene TRBV20-1 combines with J gene TRBJ1-2, with D maybe TRBD1 (6 bases). Germline V lookup: CDR1 DFQATT, CDR2 SNEGSKA (reference sequence). The CDR3 length is 14 residues. The ends were cut back, 5 bases at V and 3 bases at J, with 16 bases in the middle.

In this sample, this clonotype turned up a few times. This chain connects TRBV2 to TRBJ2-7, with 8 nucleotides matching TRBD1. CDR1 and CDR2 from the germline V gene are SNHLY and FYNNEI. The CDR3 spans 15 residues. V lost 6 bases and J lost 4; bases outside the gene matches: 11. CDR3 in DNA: TGTGCCAGCAGGACCCCCGGGACAGGAGTATACGAGCAGTACTTC. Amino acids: CASRTPGTGVYEQYF.

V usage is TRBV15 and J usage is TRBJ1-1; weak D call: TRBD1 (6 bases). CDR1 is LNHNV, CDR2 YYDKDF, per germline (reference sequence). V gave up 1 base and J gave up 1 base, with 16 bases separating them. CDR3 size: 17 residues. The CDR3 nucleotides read TGTGCCACCAGCAGAGGGGGGGCGTCATCTCGGAACACTGAAGCTTTCTTT. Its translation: CATSRGGASSRNTEAFF.

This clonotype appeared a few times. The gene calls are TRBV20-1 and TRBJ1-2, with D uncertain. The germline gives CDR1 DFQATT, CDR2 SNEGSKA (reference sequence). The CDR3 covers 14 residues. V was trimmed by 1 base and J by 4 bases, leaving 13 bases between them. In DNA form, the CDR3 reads TGCAGTGCTAGAGCCGGTAGCTGGAGCTATGGCTACACCTTC. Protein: CSARAGSWSYGYTF.

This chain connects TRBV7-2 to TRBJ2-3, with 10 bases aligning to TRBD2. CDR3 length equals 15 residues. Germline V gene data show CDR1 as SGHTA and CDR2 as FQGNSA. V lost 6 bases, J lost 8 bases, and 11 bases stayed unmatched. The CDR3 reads CASSRTSGVEGTQYF. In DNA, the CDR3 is TGTGCCAGCAGTCGTACTAGCGGGGTGGAGGGTACGCAGTATTTT.

In nucleotides, the CDR3 is TGCAGTGGAGGAGCGGGCGTCGGTGGCTACACCTTC. Translated: CSGGAGVGGYTF. V is TRBV20-1 and J is TRBJ1-2; D ambiguous. The CDR3 covers 12 residues. CDR1 and CDR2 (germline): DFQATT, SNEGSKA (reference sequence). The ends were cut back, 7 bases at V and 7 bases at J, with 16 bases in the middle.

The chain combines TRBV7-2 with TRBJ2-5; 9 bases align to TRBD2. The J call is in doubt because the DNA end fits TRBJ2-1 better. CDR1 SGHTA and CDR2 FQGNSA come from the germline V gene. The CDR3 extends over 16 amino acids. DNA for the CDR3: TGTGCCAGCAGCGCAAAGCGGGGGGTGTACCAAGAGACCCAGTTCTTC. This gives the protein CASSAKRGVYQETQFF.

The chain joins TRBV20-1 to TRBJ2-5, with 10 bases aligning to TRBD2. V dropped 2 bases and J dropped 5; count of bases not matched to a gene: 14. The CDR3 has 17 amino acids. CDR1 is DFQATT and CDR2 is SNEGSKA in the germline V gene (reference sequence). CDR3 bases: TGCAGTGCTAGAAGTTGGGGAGTAGCGGGGGGAGGGGAGACCCAGTACTTC. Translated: CSARSWGVAGGGETQYF.

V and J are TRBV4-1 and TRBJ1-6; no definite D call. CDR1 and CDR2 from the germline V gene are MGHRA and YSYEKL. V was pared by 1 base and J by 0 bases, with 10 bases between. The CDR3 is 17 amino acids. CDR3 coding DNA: TGCGCCAGCAGCCAAGTGCGTCTGGCCTCCTATAATTCACCCCTCCACTTT. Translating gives CASSQVRLASYNSPLHF.

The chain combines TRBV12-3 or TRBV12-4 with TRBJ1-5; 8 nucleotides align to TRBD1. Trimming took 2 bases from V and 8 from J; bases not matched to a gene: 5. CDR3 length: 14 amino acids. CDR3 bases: TGTGCCAGCAGTTTATGGACAGGGATGGAGCCCCAGCATTTT. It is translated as CASSLWTGMEPQHF.

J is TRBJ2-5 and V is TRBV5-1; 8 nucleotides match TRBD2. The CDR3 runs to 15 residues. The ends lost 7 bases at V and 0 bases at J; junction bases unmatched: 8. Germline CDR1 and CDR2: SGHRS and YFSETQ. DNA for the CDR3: TGCGCCAGCTTCGGGGGGGACGTTTACCAAGAGACCCAGTACTTC. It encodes CASFGGDVYQETQYF.

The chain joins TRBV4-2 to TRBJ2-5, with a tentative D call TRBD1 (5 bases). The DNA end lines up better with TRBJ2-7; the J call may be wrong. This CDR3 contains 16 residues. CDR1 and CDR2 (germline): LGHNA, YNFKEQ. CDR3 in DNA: TGTGCCAGCAGCCCTCTTCTAGGGGCCTTGATGGACGAGCAGTACTTC. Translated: CASSPLLGALMDEQYF.

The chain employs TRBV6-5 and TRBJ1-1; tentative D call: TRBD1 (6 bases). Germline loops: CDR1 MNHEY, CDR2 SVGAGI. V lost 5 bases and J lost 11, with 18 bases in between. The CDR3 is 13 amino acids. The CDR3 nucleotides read TGTGCCAGCAGTACAACAGGGACCTCCTCGGCTTTCTTT. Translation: CASSTTGTSSAFF.

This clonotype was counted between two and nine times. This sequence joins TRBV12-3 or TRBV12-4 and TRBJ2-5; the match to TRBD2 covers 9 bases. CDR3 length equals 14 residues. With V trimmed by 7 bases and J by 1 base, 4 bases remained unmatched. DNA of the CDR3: TGTGCCAGCACCATAGCGGGGGCCCAAGAGACCCAGTACTTC. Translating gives CASTIAGAQETQYF.

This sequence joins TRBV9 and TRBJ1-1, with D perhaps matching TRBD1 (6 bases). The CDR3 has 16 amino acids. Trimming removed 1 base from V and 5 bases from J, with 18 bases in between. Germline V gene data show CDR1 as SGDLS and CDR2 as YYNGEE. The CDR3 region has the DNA TGTGCCAGCAGCGTAAGGGGGGATCGGGGGACGACTGAAGCTTTCTTT. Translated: CASSVRGDRGTTEAFF. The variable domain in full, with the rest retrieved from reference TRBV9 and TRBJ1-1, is DSGVTQTPKHLITATGQRVTLRCSPRSGDLSVYWYQQSLDQGLQFLIQYYNGEERAKGNILERFSAQQFPDLHSELNLSSLELGDSALYFCASSVRGDRGTTEAFFGQGTRLTVV.

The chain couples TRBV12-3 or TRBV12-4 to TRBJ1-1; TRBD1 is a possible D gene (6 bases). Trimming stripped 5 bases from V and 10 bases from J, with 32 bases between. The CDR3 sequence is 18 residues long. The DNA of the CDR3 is TGTGCCAGCAGTCCAAGCCCCGGGACAATAAAGGCCTACCCTTCAGCTTTCTTT. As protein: CASSPSPGTIKAYPSAFF.